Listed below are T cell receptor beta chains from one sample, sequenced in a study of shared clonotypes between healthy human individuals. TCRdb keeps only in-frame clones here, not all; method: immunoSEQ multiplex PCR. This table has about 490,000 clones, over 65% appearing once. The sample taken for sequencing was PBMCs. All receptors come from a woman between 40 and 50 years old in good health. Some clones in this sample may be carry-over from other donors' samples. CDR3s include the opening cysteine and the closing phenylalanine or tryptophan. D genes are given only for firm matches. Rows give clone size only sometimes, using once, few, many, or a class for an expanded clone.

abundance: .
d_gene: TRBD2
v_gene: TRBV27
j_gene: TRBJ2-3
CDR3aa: CASTPDHLAGGSKDTQYF
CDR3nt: TGTGCCAGCACCCCGGACCACCTAGCGGGAGGATCTAAAGATACGCAGTATTTT

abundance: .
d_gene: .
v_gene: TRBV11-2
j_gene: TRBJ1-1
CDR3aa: CASSLEGPLNTEAFF
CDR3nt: TGTGCCAGCAGCTTAGAAGGCCCCTTGAACACTGAAGCTTTCTTT

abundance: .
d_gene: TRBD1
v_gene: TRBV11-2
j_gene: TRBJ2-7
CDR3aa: CASSLAQGSEQYF
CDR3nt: TGTGCCAGCAGCTTAGCACAGGGGAGCGAGCAGTACTTC

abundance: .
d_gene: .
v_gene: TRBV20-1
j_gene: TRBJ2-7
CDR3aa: CSALAFERYF
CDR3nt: TGCAGTGCCCTAGCGTTTGAGCGGTACTTC

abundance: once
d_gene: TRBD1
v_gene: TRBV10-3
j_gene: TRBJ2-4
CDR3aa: CAISEPGTEGVQYF
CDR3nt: TGTGCCATCAGTGAGCCAGGGACAGAAGGGGTTCAGTACTTC

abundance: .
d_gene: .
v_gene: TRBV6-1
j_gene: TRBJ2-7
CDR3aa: CASSPGTQVGEQYF
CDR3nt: TGTGCCAGCAGCCCCGGGACCCAGGTCGGGGAGCAGTACTTC

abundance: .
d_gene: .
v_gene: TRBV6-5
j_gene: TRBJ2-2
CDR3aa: CASRAHNIGELFF
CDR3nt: TGTGCCAGCAGGGCCCACAACATCGGGGAGCTGTTTTTT

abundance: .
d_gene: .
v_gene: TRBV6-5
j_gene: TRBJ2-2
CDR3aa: CASSYPRVGELFF
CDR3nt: TGTGCCAGCAGTTACCCTAGAGTCGGGGAGCTGTTTTTT

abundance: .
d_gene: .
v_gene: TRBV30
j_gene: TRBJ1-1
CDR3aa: CAWSGTAEAPEAFF
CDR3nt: TGTGCCTGGAGTGGGACAGCCGAGGCTCCTGAAGCTTTCTTT

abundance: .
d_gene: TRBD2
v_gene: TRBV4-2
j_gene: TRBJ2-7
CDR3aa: CASSQVSFTRRGSVPEQYF
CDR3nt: TGTGCCAGCAGCCAAGTTTCTTTTACGCGGCGCGGGAGTGTGCCCGAGCAGTACTTC

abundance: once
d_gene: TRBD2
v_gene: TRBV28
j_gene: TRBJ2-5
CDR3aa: CASSSGSRETQYF
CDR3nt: TGTGCCAGCAGTAGCGGGAGTAGGGAGACCCAGTACTTC

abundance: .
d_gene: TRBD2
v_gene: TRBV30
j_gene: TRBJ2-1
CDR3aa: CAMRGSYNEQFF
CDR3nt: TGTGCCATGCGCGGGAGTTACAATGAGCAGTTCTTC

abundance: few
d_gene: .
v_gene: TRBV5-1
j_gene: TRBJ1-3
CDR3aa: CASSLNALQERTGNTIYF
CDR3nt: TGCGCCAGCAGCTTAAATGCATTACAGGAGAGGACTGGAAACACCATATATTTT

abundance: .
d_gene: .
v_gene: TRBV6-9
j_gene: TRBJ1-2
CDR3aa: CASRVENYGYTF
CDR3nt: TGTGCCAGCAGGGTGGAGAACTATGGCTACACCTTC

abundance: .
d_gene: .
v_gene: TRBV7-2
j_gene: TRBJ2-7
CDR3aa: CASSLETGTYEQYF
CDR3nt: TGTGCCAGCAGCTTAGAGACAGGCACCTACGAGCAGTACTTC

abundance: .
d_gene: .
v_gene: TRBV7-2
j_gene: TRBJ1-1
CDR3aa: CASSLVQGMNTEAFF
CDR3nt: TGTGCCAGCAGCTTAGTTCAGGGGATGAACACTGAAGCTTTCTTT

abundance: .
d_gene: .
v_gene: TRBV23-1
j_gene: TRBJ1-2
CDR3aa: CASSQSRTEVYGYTF
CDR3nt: TGCGCCAGCAGTCAATCAAGGACAGAGGTCTATGGCTACACCTTC

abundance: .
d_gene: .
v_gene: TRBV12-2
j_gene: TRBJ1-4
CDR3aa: CASRLVFRPEIATNEKLFF
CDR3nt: TGTGCAAGTCGCTTAGTGTTCAGACCTGAGATAGCAACTAATGAAAAACTGTTTTTT

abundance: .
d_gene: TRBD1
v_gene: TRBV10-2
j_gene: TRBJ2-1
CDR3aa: CASRDYSGGYEQFF
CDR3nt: TGCGCCAGCAGGGACTACTCAGGGGGCTATGAGCAGTTCTTC

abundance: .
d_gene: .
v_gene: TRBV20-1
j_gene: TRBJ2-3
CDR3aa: CSASGPDTQYF
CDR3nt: TGCAGTGCTAGCGGGCCAGATACGCAGTATTTT

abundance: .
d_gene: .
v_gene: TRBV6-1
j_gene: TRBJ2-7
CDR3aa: CASSENGFSYEQYF
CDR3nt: TGTGCCAGCAGTGAAAACGGCTTCTCCTACGAGCAGTACTTC

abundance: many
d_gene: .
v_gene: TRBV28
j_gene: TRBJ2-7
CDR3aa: CASSPQEGRYEQYF
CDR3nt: TGTGCCAGCAGTCCCCAGGAGGGGCGGTACGAGCAGTACTTC

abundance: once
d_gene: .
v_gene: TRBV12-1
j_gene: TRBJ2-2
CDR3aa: CASSARTSARPHFSAPSTGELFF
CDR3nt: TGTGCCAGCAGCGCCCGGACTAGCGCCCGCCCGCACTTCTCGGCACCAAGCACCGGGGAGCTGTTTTTT

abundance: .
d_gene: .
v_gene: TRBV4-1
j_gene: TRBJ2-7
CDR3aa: CASSQGGGWYEQCF
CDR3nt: TGCGCCAGCAGCCAAGGGGGAGGTTGGTACGAGCAGTGCTTC

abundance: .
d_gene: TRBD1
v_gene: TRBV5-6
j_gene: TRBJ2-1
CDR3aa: CASSLDRGESYNEQFF
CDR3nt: TGTGCCAGCAGCTTAGACAGGGGCGAATCCTACAATGAGCAGTTCTTC

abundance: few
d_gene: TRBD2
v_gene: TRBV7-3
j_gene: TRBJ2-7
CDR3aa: CASSLSGGRPSYEQYF
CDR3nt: TGTGCCAGCAGCTTAAGCGGCGGGAGGCCTTCCTACGAGCAGTACTTC

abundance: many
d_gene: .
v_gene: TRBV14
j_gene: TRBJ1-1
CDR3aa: CASGAIAAEAFF
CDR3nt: TGTGCCAGCGGAGCGATAGCGGCAGAAGCTTTCTTT

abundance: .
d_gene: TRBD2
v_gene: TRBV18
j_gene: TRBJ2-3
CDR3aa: CASSPGGGDDTQYF
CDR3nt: TGTGCCAGCTCACCAGGCGGGGGTGACGATACGCAGTATTTT

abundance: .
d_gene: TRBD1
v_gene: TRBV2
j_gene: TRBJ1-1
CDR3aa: CASTKDRGRTEAFF
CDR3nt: TGTGCCAGCACCAAGGACAGGGGGAGAACTGAAGCTTTCTTT

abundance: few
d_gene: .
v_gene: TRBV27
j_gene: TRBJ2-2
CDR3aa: CASRRTLNTGELFF
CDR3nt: TGTGCCAGCAGGCGAACACTGAACACCGGGGAGCTGTTTTTT

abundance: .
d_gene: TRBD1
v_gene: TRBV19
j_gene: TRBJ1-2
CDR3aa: CATKTGTDNYGYTF
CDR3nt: TGTGCCACTAAAACAGGGACAGACAACTATGGCTACACCTTC

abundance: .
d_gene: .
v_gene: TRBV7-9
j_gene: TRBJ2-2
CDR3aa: CASSSPLWNTGELFF
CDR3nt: TGTGCCAGCAGCTCTCCCTTATGGAACACCGGGGAGCTGTTTTTT

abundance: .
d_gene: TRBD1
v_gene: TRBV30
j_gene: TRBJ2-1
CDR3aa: CALEIQGARNEQFF
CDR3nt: TGTGCACTGGAGATACAGGGGGCTCGGAATGAGCAGTTCTTC

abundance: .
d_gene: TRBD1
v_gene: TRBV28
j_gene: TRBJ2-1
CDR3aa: CASSLTGTGYYNEQFF
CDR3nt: TGTGCCAGCAGCTTAACCGGGACAGGGTACTACAATGAGCAGTTCTTC

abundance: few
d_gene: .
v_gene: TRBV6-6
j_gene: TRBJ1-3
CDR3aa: CASSPMTDSGNTIYF
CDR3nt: TGTGCCAGCAGTCCGATGACAGACTCTGGAAACACCATATATTTT

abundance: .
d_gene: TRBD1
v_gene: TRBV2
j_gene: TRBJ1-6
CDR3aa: CASTPRTGKVGAPLHF
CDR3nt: TGTGCCAGCACTCCACGGACAGGGAAGGTGGGGGCACCCCTCCACTTT

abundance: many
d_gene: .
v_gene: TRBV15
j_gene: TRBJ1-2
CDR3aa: CATSRDSFSREHGYTF
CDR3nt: TGTGCCACCAGCAGAGATTCTTTTTCCAGGGAGCATGGCTACACCTTC

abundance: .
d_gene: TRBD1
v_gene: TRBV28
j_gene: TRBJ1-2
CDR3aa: CASRLQGGPYGYTF
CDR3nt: TGTGCCAGCAGACTACAGGGGGGCCCCTATGGCTACACCTTC

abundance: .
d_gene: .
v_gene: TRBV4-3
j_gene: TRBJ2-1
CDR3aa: CASSQGGTDNYNEQFF
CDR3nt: TGCGCCAGCAGCCAAGGTGGGACCGACAACTACAATGAGCAGTTCTTC

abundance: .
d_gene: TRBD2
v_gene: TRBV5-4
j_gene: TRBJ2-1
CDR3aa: CASSNGGLGEQFF
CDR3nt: TGTGCCAGCAGCAACGGGGGGTTGGGTGAGCAGTTCTTC

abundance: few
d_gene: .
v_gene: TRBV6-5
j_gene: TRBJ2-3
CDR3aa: CASSLDTADTQYF
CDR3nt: TGTGCCAGCAGTTTAGACACGGCAGATACGCAGTATTTT

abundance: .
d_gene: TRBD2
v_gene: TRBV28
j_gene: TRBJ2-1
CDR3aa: CASTLAGGRFNEQFF
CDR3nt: TGTGCCAGCACCCTAGCGGGAGGCCGCTTCAATGAGCAGTTCTTC

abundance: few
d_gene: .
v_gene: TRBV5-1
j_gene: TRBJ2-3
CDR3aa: CASSWEGGVTDTQYF
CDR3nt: TGCGCCAGCTCGTGGGAAGGGGGAGTCACAGATACGCAGTATTTT

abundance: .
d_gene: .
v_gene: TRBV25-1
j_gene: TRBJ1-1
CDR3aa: CASSSGPMNTEAFF
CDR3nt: TGTGCCAGCAGTTCCGGACCCATGAACACTGAAGCTTTCTTT